Each of the 6 T cell receptor beta chains below was sequenced from the same sample in a study of graft-versus-host responses after intestinal transplantation. TCRdb's table, derived via immunoSEQ multiplex PCR, lists solely in-frame clones and lacks some. The sample lists 43,000 or so clones, 85% to 95% occurring once. Sample: PBMCs, taken around 350 days after intestinal transplant. The receptor set was obtained from a human patient who received an intestinal transplant, so some T cells may come from the graft donor.

The V call is TRBV5-1, the J call TRBJ2-3, with D unclear. Trimming pared 2 bases from V and 1 base from J, leaving 11 bases between. Germline loops: CDR1 SGHRS, CDR2 YFSETQ. This CDR3 is built from 15 residues. The CDR3 DNA sequence: TGCGCCAGCAGCTTCGTCGGGCAGGGCACAGATACGCAGTATTTT. Its translation: CASSFVGQGTDTQYF.

This clone appeared once. The genes are TRBV10-1 and TRBJ2-7, with 11 bases that match TRBD1. J lost 5 bases, V lost 0 bases, and 6 bases had no gene match. This CDR3 is 16 amino acids long. The V gene's germline CDR1 is WNHNN and CDR2 SYGVQD (reference sequence). The CDR3 coding sequence is TGCGCCAGCAGTGAGTCAAGGACAGGGGGCGCGGACGAGCAGTACTTC. Its protein product is CASSESRTGGADEQYF.

The rearrangement joins TRBV9 to TRBJ2-5; D is uncertain. V was shortened by 4 bases and J by 5 bases, with 15 bases between the two germline ends. The CDR3 length is 14 residues. CDR1 and CDR2 from the germline V gene are SGDLS and YYNGEE. This chain's CDR3 is CASSSGPAWETQYF. The CDR3 DNA is TGTGCCAGCAGCTCGGGCCCTGCCTGGGAGACCCAGTACTTC. The whole variable domain, filled in from reference TRBV9 and TRBJ2-5, reads DSGVTQTPKHLITATGQRVTLRCSPRSGDLSVYWYQQSLDQGLQFLIQYYNGEERAKGNILERFSAQQFPDLHSELNLSSLELGDSALYFCASSSGPAWETQYFGPGTRLLVL.

This sequence joins TRBV11-2 and TRBJ2-7; unclear D gene. Near its end, the DNA agrees better with TRBJ2-1, so the J call may be wrong. This CDR3 has 12 residues. In germline, CDR1 is SGHAT, CDR2 FQNNGV. The CDR3 nucleotides read TGTGCCAGCAGCTTGATCTACAATGAGCAGTTCTTC. Translation: CASSLIYNEQFF.

This clone was seen a single time. This rearrangement joins TRBV11-2 to TRBJ2-5; weak D call: TRBD2 (6 bases). The CDR3 is 17 residues long. The germline V and J ends were trimmed by 5 bases and 0 bases, with 19 bases remaining between them. Germline V gene data show CDR1 as SGHAT and CDR2 as FQNNGV. The DNA of the CDR3 is TGTGCCAGCAGCCCCTCTGAGGGTTTAGCGGACCAAGAGACCCAGTACTTC. It codes for CASSPSEGLADQETQYF.

This clone appeared once. J is TRBJ1-2 and V is TRBV29-1, with D unclear. From germline, CDR1 is SQVTM and CDR2 ANQGSEA. V was cut by 4 bases and J by 1 base, with 4 bases left in between. The CDR3 is made up of 11 amino acids. The CDR3 coding sequence is TGCAGCGTTGCAGATAACTATGGCTACACCTTC. Translated: CSVADNYGYTF.